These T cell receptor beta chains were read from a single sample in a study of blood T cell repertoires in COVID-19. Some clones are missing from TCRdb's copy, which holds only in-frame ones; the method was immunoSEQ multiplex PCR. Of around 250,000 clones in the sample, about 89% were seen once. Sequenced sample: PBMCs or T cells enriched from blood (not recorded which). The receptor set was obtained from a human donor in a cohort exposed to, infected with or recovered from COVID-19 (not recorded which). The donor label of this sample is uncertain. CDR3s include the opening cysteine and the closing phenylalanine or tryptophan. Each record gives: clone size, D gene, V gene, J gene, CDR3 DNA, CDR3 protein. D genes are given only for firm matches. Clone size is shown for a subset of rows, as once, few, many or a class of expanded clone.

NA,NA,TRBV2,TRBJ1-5,TGTGCCAGCAGTGTGGAGGGTCAGCCCCAGCATTTT,CASSVEGQPQHF
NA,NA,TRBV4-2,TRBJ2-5,TGTGCCAGCAGCCAAGATCTAGACCGAGGGACCCAGTACTTC,CASSQDLDRGTQYF
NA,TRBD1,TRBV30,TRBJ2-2,TGTGCCTGGAGTGTACTGGGCAGGGGGACCGGGGAGCTGTTTTTT,CAWSVLGRGTGELFF
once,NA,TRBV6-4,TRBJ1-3,TGTGCCAGCAGGACAATAGGGGTTTACGGAAACACCATATATTTT,CASRTIGVYGNTIYF
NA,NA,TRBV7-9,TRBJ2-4,TGTGCCAGCAGCGCCAACCCTGCGGGGGCCAAAAACATTCAGTACTTC,CASSANPAGAKNIQYF
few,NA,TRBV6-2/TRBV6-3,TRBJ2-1,TGTGCCAGCAGTTCCATGTCCTACAATGAGCAGTTCTTC,CASSSMSYNEQFF
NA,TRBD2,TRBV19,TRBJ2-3,TGTGCCAGTAGCACCTCGGGGGGGCCGTTCCTAGGAAGCACAGATACGCAGTATTTT,CASSTSGGPFLGSTDTQYF
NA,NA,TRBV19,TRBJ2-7,TGTGCCAGTAGTGTAGGGGCAGGTAAAGAGCAGTACTTC,CASSVGAGKEQYF
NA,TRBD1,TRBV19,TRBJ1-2,TGTGCCAGTAGACATCCGGGACAGGGTAACTATGGCTACACCTTC,CASRHPGQGNYGYTF
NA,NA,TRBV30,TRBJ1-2,TGTGCCTGGAGTGTACGGGGATTGTCAGTTGGCTACACCTTC,CAWSVRGLSVGYTF
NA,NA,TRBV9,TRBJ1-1,TGTGCCAGCAGCGGCAGGGGCTCGAACACTGAAGCTTTCTTT,CASSGRGSNTEAFF
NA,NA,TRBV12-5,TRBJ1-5,TGTGCTAGTGGTTTGGACCCGGGGTTTAATAGCAATCAGCCCCAGCATTTT,CASGLDPGFNSNQPQHF
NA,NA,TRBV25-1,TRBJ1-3,TGTGCCAGCAGTGAATGGGATACTACAGGATACTCTGGAAACACCATATATTTT,CASSEWDTTGYSGNTIYF
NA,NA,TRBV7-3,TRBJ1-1,TGTGCCAGCAGCCAGGGGATCGGTGAAGCTTTCTTT,CASSQGIGEAFF
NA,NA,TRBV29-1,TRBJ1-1,TGCAGCGTTGCTTGGCGGGGCACTGAAGCTTTCTTT,CSVAWRGTEAFF
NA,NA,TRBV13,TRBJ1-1,TGTGCCAGCAGCCGGATACCAGGGGCGTCGATGAACACTGAAGCTTTCTTT,CASSRIPGASMNTEAFF
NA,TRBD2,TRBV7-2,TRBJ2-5,TGTGCCAGCAGCTTAGAGTCTAGCGGGGGCCAAGAGACCCAGTACTTC,CASSLESSGGQETQYF
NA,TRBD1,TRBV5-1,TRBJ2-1,TGCGCCAGCAGTATACAGGGGGCGGTCAATGAGCAGTTCTTC,CASSIQGAVNEQFF
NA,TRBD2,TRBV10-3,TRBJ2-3,TGTGCCATCAGCTTTAGCGGGGGGGCTACAGATACGCAGTATTTT,CAISFSGGATDTQYF
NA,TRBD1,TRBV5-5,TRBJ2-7,TGTGCCAGCAGCGGGACAGGGACGCAGTACTTC,CASSGTGTQYF
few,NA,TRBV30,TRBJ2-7,TGTGCCTGGAGCGGTGCCTACGAGCAGTACTTC,CAWSGAYEQYF
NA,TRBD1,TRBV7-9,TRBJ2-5,TGTGCCAGCAGCTTCCGGGACAGGGGTCGGGGGGAGACCCAGTACTTC,CASSFRDRGRGETQYF
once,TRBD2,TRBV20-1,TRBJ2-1,TGCAGTGCTAGTACATGGGGGGGTCATGAGCAGTTCTTC,CSASTWGGHEQFF
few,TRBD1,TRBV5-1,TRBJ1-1,TGCGCCAGCAGCTTGGCCGGGACAGGGGGCGTCCGTAACACTGAAGCTTTCTTT,CASSLAGTGGVRNTEAFF
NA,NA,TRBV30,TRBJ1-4,TGTGCCTGGACGCTGACGGGGGTAGCGGAAAAACTGTTTTTT,CAWTLTGVAEKLFF
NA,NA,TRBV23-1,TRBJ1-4,TGCGCCAGCAGTCAACATGATCAGGGCGCTAATTATGAAAAACTGTTTTTT,CASSQHDQGANYEKLFF
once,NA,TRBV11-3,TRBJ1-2,TGTGCCAGCAGCCACCGGGACACGAGATCCCGATACTATGGCTACACCTTC,CASSHRDTRSRYYGYTF
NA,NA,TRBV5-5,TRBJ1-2,TGTGCCAGCAGCTCGAACCCGGGACTGAAGTATGGCTACACCTTC,CASSSNPGLKYGYTF
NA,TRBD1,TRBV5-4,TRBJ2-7,TGTGCCAGCAGCTTGGCTCCCGGGACAGGGGTCCCCGAGCAGTACTTC,CASSLAPGTGVPEQYF
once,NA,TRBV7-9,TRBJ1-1,TGTGCCAGCAGCGCACCTCAGGGTAAACGCACTGAAGCTTTCTTT,CASSAPQGKRTEAFF
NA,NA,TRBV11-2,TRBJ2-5,TGTGCCAGCAGCTTGCAGGGGCGAGAGACCCAGTACTTC,CASSLQGRETQYF
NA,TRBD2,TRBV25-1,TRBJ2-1,TGTGCCAGCAGTGAATCAGGCGGGGGGCAATACAATGAGCAGTTCTTC,CASSESGGGQYNEQFF
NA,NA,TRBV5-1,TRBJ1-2,TGCGCCAGCAGCTTGCAGGGTCTGTATGGCTACACCTTC,CASSLQGLYGYTF
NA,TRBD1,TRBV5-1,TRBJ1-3,TGCGCCAGCAGCTTAAACCCCCCGGGACAGGGCTCTGGAAACACCATATATTTT,CASSLNPPGQGSGNTIYF
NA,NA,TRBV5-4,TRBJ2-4,TGTGCCAGCAGCTGGGGGCAGTCTCCGACCATTCAGTACTTC,CASSWGQSPTIQYF
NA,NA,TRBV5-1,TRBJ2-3,TGCGCCAGCAGCTTGGGCAGTCCAGTAGATACGCAGTATTTT,CASSLGSPVDTQYF
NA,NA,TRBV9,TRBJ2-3,TGTGCCAGCAGCGAGGTACAGGGTGGATCAGATACGCAGTATTTT,CASSEVQGGSDTQYF
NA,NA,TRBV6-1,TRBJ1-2,TGTGCCAGCAGTGAACAAGGGGCCCAAACTCACGACGGCTACACCTTC,CASSEQGAQTHDGYTF
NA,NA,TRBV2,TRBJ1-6,TGTGCCAGCAGTGAAGGAGGAAAGCCCCTCCACTTT,CASSEGGKPLHF
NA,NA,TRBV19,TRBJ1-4,TGCGCAAGCACTCTTGCAACTAATGAAAAACTGTTTTTT,CASTLATNEKLFF
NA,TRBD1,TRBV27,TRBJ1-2,TGTGCCAGCAGTGCGGACAGGTCCGACACCCCTAACTATGGCTACACCTTC,CASSADRSDTPNYGYTF
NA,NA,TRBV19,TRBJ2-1,TGTGCCAGTAGTATTGTTGCGGGTTCTTACAATGAGCAGTTCTTC,CASSIVAGSYNEQFF
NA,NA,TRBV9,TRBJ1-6,TGTGCCAGCAGCGCGACAGGAGTCTATAATTCACCCCTCCACTTT,CASSATGVYNSPLHF
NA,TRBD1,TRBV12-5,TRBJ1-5,TGTGCTAGTGGTTTGTTCCCTACAACAGGGGGTCAGCCCCAGCATTTT,CASGLFPTTGGQPQHF
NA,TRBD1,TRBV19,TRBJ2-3,TGTGCCAGTAGTATCCAGGGGGATAATACGCAGTATTTT,CASSIQGDNTQYF
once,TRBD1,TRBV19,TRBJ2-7,TGTGCCAGTAGTATGACAGGGTCCGACGAGCAGTACTTC,CASSMTGSDEQYF
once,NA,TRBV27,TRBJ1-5,TGTGCCAGCAGTTTACTAAATAGCAATCAGCCCCAGCATTTT,CASSLLNSNQPQHF
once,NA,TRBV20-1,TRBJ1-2,TGCAGTGCTAGTCGACCGATGACAGCGGGCTACACCTTC,CSASRPMTAGYTF
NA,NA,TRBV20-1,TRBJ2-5,TGCAGTGCTAGTACATACCAAGAGACCCAGTACTTC,CSASTYQETQYF
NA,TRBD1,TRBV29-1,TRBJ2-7,TGCAGCGTTGAGTCTGGGACAGGAGCCTACGAGCAGTACTTC,CSVESGTGAYEQYF